In this sample, the clone carrying this TCR beta chain turned up once. Its antigen is unidentified. Its ends do not fully match the called genes, so a read error is possible. Germline CDR1 and CDR2: MNHEY and SVGAGI. The length of the CDR3 is 15 residues. Regarding time point: patch test 3, about 24 weeks after DPC sensitization. Documented treatment: therapeutic diphenylcyclopropenone sensitization with weekly scalp DPC. This specimen belongs to a study of human T cells and chemical hapten exposure. Overall study: Alopecia areata, totalis or universalis was found in mostly female patients. Study results and limitations: Expanded TCRs grouped into significantly more large CDR3 similarity clusters than controls produced.

Individual cDNA molecules each carried unique molecular identifiers attached by the library. From the RACE reads, TCRdb called clonotypes with MiXCR, one entry per CDR3 protein. In the table there are about 82,000 distinct CDR3 sequences, roughly 13% of which are singletons. The sequence was collected from a woman in her forties or fifties with alopecia areata. Some clones in this sample may be carry-over from other donors' samples. This chain connects TRBV6-5 to TRBJ2-3, with 11 bases that match TRBD2. Sequenced here: whole blood, sampled in connection with sensitization to the hapten diphenylcyclopropenone (DPC). The CDR3 DNA sequence: TGTGTCAGCAGCCGGACAGGACTAGCGGGAGATACGCAGTATTTT. Translating gives CVSSRTGLAGDTQYF.